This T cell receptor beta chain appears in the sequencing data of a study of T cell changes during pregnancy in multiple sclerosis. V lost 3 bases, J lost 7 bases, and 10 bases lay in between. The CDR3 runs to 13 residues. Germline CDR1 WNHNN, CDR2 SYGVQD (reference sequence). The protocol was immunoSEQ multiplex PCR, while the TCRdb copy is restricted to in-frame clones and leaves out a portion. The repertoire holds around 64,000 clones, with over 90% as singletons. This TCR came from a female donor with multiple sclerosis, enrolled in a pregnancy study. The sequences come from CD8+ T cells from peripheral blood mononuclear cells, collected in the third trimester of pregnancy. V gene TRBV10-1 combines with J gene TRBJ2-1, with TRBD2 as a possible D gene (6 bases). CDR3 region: CASSEPTSNEQFF. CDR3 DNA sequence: TGCGCCAGCAGTGAACCGACTAGTAATGAGCAGTTCTTC.